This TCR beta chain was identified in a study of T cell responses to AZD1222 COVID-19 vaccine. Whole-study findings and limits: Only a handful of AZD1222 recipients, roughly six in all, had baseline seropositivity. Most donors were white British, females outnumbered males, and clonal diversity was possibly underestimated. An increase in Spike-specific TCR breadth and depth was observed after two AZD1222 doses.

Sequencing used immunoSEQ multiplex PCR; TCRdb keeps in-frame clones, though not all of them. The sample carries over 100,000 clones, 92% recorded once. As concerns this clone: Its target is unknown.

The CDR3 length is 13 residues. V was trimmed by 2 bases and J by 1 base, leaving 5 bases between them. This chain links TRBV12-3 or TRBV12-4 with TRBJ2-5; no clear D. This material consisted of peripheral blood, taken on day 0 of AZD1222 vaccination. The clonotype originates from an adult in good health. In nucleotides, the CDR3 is TGTGCCAGCAGTTTATACTCCCAAGAGACCCAGTACTTC. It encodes CASSLYSQETQYF.